This T cell receptor beta chain was identified during a study of blood T cell repertoires in COVID-19. Turning to the study itself: The origin of the acute and convalescent COVID-19 samples was the United States, Italy and Spain. From T cells, B-cell-depleted T cells, or PBMCs came the material, which was cDNA or gDNA.

This CDR3 has 14 residues. CDR1 and CDR2 from the germline V gene are MDHEN and SYDVKM. Trimming shortened V by 6 bases and J by 1 base, and 7 bases separated the two germline ends. In the authors' workflow: Estimation of nucleated cell counts was performed using reference gene primer amplification. Clones were read by immunoSEQ multiplex PCR, and TCRdb kept only the in-frame ones, dropping some. The DNA was the basis for D and trimming; V, J and clone size are from that table. This repertoire shows tens of thousands of clones, about nine tenths found once; its top ten account for around 4%. Source material: peripheral blood. The chain combines TRBV28 with TRBJ2-6, with D possibly being TRBD2 (6 bases). This TCR was sampled from a woman in her 50s in a cohort sampled during active COVID-19. The CDR3 DNA follows: TGTGCCAGCAGCCGGGAGTCTGGGGCCAACGTCCTGACTTTC. The encoded protein is CASSRESGANVLTF.